This T cell receptor (beta chain) was found in a study of identical twins. Overall study findings and caveats: Invariant MAIT and iNKT cells may have partly biased zero-insertion analyses. Insertion counts were lower in abundant cord blood beta clonotypes, a trend that memory repertoires did not show.

A universal primer binding site was introduced by template switching. The final cDNA contained unique molecular identifiers. MiXCR was run by TCRdb on the 5' RACE reads, yielding one entry per CDR3 protein. The sample yields about 18,000 distinct CDR3 sequences, about two thirds seen once. The CDR3 is 13 amino acids. Deletions cut 1 base from V and 1 base from J, with 5 bases between. As for this clonotype: What it recognizes is unknown.

The chain joins TRBV12-3 or TRBV12-4 to TRBJ2-7, with no clear D. Sequencing was done on a sample of memory (CD45RO+) T cells sorted from blood. This sequence originates from a woman under 30 in good health. This table probably holds off-target reads from a library built for another chain. DNA for the CDR3: TGTGCCAGCAGTTTAGTGGATTCCTACGAGCAGTACTTC. Amino acids: CASSLVDSYEQYF.